This T cell receptor beta chain was sequenced in a study of identifying expanded T cells in peripheral blood. Libraries were prepared by immunoSEQ multiplex PCR; TCRdb keeps only in-frame clonotypes and omits some of them. The sample lists roughly 63,000 clones; around four fifths were seen once. Looked up from germline, CDR1 is SQVTM and CDR2 is ANQGSEA. Trimming took 4 bases from V and 9 from J, leaving 10 bases between them. The CDR3 is made up of 11 amino acids. The sequence was collected from a person between 18 and 75 years old in good health. Sequenced material: blood. J is TRBJ2-1 and V is TRBV29-1, with D unresolved. The CDR3 loop is CSVGSDSEQFF. As DNA, the CDR3 is TGCAGCGTTGGATCCGACTCTGAGCAGTTCTTC.